The 10 T cell receptor beta chains below come from one sample, sequenced in a study of human T cells and chemical hapten exposure. Time point here: pre-sensitization, week 0. As to treatment: therapeutic diphenylcyclopropenone sensitization with weekly scalp DPC. TCRdb analysed the RACE reads with MiXCR anew, one entry per CDR3 protein. The sample contains about 120,000 distinct CDR3 sequences, less than 15% of which appear only once. The sequenced sample was whole blood, obtained in connection with sensitization to the hapten diphenylcyclopropenone (DPC). These receptors originate from a woman between 18 and 29 years old with alopecia areata. Some clones in this sample may be carry-over from other donors' samples.

This clonotype was picked up a small number of times. V and J are TRBV28 and TRBJ1-3; D is ambiguous. This CDR3 comprises 13 residues. V lost 7 bases and J lost 0, with 7 bases in between. Germline CDR1 and CDR2: MDHEN and SYDVKM. The CDR3 loop reads CASKDGSGNTIYF. The CDR3 nucleotides read TGTGCCAGCAAAGACGGCTCTGGAAACACCATATATTTT.

This clonotype was seen a handful of times. The CDR3 region is CSVVPQGNQETQYF. The CDR3 DNA sequence: TGCAGCGTTGTCCCGCAAGGTAATCAAGAGACCCAGTACTTC. The chain recombines TRBV29-1 with TRBJ2-5; D call uncertain. This CDR3 contains 14 residues. Trimming stripped 4 bases from V and 2 bases from J, with 14 bases between. The germline V gene encodes CDR1 SQVTM and CDR2 ANQGSEA. Filled out from reference TRBV29-1 and TRBJ2-5, the complete variable domain reads SAVISQKPSRDICQRGTSLTIQCQVDSQVTMMFWYRQQPGQSLTLIATANQGSEATYESGFVIDKFPISRPNLTFSTLTVSNMSPEDSSIYLCSVVPQGNQETQYFGPGTRLLVL.

This clonotype has ten or more counts. This chain links TRBV3-1 with TRBJ1-5; D gene unclear. The germline V gene encodes CDR1 LGHDT and CDR2 YNNKEL (reference sequence). Trimming took 1 base from V and 4 from J, leaving 5 bases between them. The CDR3 has 13 residues. CDR3 sequence reads: CASSQGGNQPQHF. CDR3 in DNA: TGTGCCAGCAGCCAAGGGGGTAATCAGCCCCAGCATTTT.

The chain combines TRBV6-5 with TRBJ2-1, with D perhaps matching TRBD1 or TRBD2 (5 bases each). Trimming left V 2 bases short and J 9 bases short, with 11 bases between. CDR1 and CDR2 from the germline V gene are MNHEY and SVGAGI. The CDR3 runs to 13 residues. The CDR3 region is CASSYGAAGEQFF. In nucleotides, the CDR3 is TGTGCCAGCAGTTACGGGGCGGCGGGTGAGCAGTTCTTC.

This clonotype was found many times. The CDR3 DNA reads TGTGCCAGCAGTCCTGACGGCAATCAGCCCCAGCATTTT. Its translation: CASSPDGNQPQHF. The chain has TRBV6-4 and TRBJ1-5, with unresolved D. Trimming shortened V by 5 bases and J by 2 bases, and 7 bases separated the two germline ends. The CDR3 length is 13 residues. Germline CDR1 and CDR2: MRHNA and SNTAGT.

The rearrangement links TRBV10-3 to TRBJ2-7; D gene ambiguous. Germline loops: CDR1 ENHRY, CDR2 SYGVKD. The CDR3 runs to 14 residues. The germline V and J ends were trimmed by 3 bases and 1 base, with 10 bases remaining between them. CDR3 amino acids: CAISDNRASYEQYF. CDR3 bases: TGTGCCATCAGTGACAACAGAGCATCCTACGAGCAGTACTTC.

The chain recombines TRBV11-2 with TRBJ1-5; no clear D. V was shortened by 1 base and J by 3 bases, with 10 bases between the two germline ends. Germline CDR1 reads SGHAT; CDR2 reads FQNNGV. The CDR3 length is 15 residues. CDR3 protein: CASSLGAEDNQPQHF. CDR3 in DNA: TGTGCCAGCAGCTTAGGGGCAGAGGACAATCAGCCCCAGCATTTT. The variable domain in full, with the rest retrieved from reference TRBV11-2 and TRBJ1-5, is EAGVAQSPRYKIIEKRQSVAFWCNPISGHATLYWYQQILGQGPKLLIQFQNNGVVDDSQLPKDRFSAERLKGVDSTLKIQPAKLEDSAVYLCASSLGAEDNQPQHFGDGTRLSIL.

CDR3 sequence reads: CSAWTDQDTEAFF. CDR3 DNA: TGCAGCGCATGGACGGACCAGGACACTGAAGCTTTCTTT. V usage is TRBV29-1 and J usage is TRBJ1-1, with D hard to call. The CDR3 contains 13 residues. Germline lookup yields CDR1 SQVTM and CDR2 ANQGSEA. The V and J ends lost 7 bases and 3 bases respectively, with 15 bases between them. Variable domain in full (rest from reference TRBV29-1 and TRBJ1-1): SAVISQKPSRDICQRGTSLTIQCQVDSQVTMMFWYRQQPGQSLTLIATANQGSEATYESGFVIDKFPISRPNLTFSTLTVSNMSPEDSSIYLCSAWTDQDTEAFFGQGTRLTVV.

The genes are TRBV3-1 and TRBJ1-3; D call uncertain. The CDR3 runs 16 residues. Germline values: CDR1 LGHDT, CDR2 YNNKEL (reference sequence). Trimming stripped 1 base from V and 3 bases from J, with 13 bases between. CDR3 DNA: TGTGCCAGCAGCCAAGTTTACCGGGGAGTTGGAAACACCATATATTTT. This sequence encodes CASSQVYRGVGNTIYF.

This chain joins TRBV5-1 and TRBJ1-1; TRBD1 might be the D (6 bases). Trimming shortened V by 5 bases and J by 1 base, and 18 bases separated the two germline ends. This CDR3 region has 16 residues. Germline V gene lookup returns CDR1 SGHRS and CDR2 YFSETQ. The CDR3 region has the DNA TGCGCCAGCAGACGGGACACAGTTTTAGAGAACACTGAAGCTTTCTTT. Its protein is CASRRDTVLENTEAFF.